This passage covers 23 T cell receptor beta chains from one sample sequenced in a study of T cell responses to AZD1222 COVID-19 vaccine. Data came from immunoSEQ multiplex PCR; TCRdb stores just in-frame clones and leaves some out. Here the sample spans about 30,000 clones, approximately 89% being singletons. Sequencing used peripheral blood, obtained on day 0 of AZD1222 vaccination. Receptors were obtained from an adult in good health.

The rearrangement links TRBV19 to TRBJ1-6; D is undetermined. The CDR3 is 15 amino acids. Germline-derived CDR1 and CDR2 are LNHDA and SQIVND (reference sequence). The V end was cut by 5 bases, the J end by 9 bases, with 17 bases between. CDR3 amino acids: CASSQQQKGFSPLHF. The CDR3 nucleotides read TGTGCCAGTAGTCAGCAACAGAAGGGTTTTTCACCCCTCCACTTT.

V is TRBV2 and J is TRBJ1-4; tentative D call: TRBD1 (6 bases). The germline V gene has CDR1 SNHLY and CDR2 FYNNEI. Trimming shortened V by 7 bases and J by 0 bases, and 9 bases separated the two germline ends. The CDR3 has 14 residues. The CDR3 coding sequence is TGTGCCAGCAAGGGGGATACAACTAATGAAAAACTGTTTTTT. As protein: CASKGDTTNEKLFF.

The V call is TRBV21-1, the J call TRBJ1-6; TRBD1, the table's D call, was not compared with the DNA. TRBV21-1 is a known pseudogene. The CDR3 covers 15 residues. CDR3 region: CASSSRQCRGSPLHF. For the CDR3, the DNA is TGTGCCAGCAGCTCCCGACAGTGTAGGGGTTCACCCCTCCACTTT.

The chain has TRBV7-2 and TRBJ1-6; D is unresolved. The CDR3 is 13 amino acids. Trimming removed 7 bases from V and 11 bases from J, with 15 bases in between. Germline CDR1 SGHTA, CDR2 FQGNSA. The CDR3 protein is CASNQEAFAPLHF. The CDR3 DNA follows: TGTGCCAGCAACCAGGAGGCCTTTGCACCCCTCCACTTT.

The CDR3 coding sequence is TGCGCCAGCAGGTTGAACAGGGTGAACACTGAAGCTTTCTTT. It specifies CASRLNRVNTEAFF. The genes are TRBV5-1 and TRBJ1-1; D might be TRBD1 (6 bases). Germline values: CDR1 SGHRS, CDR2 YFSETQ. The V and J ends lost 5 bases and 0 bases respectively, with 11 bases between them. The CDR3 sequence is 14 residues long.

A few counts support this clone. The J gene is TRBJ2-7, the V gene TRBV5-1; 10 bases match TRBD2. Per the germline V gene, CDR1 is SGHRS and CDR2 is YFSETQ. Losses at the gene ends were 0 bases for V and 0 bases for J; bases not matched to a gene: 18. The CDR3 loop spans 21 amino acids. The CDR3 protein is CASSLGASGGPGKFSSYEQYF. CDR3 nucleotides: TGCGCCAGCAGCTTGGGGGCTAGCGGGGGCCCCGGAAAATTTAGCTCCTACGAGCAGTACTTC.

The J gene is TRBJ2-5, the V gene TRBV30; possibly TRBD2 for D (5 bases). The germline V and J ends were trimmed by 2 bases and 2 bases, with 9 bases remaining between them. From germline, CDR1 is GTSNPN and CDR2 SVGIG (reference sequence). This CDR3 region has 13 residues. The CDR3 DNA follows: TGTGCCTGGAGTACGGACTCACAAGAGACCCAGTACTTC. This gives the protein CAWSTDSQETQYF.

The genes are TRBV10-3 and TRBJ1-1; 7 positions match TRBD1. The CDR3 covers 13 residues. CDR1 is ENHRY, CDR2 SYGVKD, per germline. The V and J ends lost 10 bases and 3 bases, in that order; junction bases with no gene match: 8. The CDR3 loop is CATQGQGDTEAFF. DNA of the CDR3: TGTGCCACCCAGGGGCAGGGGGACACTGAAGCTTTCTTT.

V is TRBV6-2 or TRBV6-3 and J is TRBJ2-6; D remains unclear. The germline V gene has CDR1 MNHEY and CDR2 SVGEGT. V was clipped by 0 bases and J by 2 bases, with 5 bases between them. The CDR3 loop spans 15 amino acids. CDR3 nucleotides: TGTGCCAGCAGTTACTCGATCGCTGGGGCCAACGTCCTGACTTTC. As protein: CASSYSIAGANVLTF.

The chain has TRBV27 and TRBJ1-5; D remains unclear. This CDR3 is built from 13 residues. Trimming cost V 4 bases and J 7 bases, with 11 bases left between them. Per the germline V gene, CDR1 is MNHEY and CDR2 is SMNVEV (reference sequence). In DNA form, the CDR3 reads TGTGCCAGCAGTTGGGAAGAAGGGCAGCCCCAGCATTTT. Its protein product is CASSWEEGQPQHF.

The CDR3 loop reads CASSDFLQGAPEAFF. The CDR3 coding sequence is TGTGCCAGTAGTGACTTTCTCCAGGGGGCCCCTGAAGCTTTCTTT. The chain links TRBV19 to TRBJ1-1; 8 bases fit TRBD1. With 5 bases clipped from V and 6 bases from J, the junction kept 11 bases outside the gene matches. This CDR3 spans 15 amino acids. The germline gives CDR1 LNHDA, CDR2 SQIVND (reference sequence).

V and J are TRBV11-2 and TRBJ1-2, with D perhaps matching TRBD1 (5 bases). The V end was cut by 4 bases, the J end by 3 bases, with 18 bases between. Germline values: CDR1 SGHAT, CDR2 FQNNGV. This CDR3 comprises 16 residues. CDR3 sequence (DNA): TGTGCCAGCAGCTCCCTGACAGACTCCACTTACTATGGCTACACCTTC. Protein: CASSSLTDSTYYGYTF. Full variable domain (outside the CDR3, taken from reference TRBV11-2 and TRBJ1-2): EAGVAQSPRYKIIEKRQSVAFWCNPISGHATLYWYQQILGQGPKLLIQFQNNGVVDDSQLPKDRFSAERLKGVDSTLKIQPAKLEDSAVYLCASSSLTDSTYYGYTFGSGTRLTVV.

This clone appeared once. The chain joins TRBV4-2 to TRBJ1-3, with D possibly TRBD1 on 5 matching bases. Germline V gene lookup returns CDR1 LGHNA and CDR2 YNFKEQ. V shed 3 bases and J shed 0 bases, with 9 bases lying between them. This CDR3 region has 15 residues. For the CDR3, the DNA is TGTGCCAGCAGCCATGAGACAGCCTCTGGAAACACCATATATTTT. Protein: CASSHETASGNTIYF.

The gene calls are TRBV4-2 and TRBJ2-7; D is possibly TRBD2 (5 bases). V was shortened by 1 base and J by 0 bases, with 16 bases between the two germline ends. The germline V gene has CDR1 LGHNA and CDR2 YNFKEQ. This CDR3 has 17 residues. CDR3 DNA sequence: TGTGCCAGCAGCCAAGGCCCTTGGGGAGAGAGCTCCTACGAGCAGTACTTC. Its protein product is CASSQGPWGESSYEQYF.

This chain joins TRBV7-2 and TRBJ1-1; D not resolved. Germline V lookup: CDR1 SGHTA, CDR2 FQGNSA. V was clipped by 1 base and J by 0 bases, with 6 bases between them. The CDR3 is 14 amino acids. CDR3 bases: TGTGCCAGCAGCTTAGGTGTAATGAACACTGAAGCTTTCTTT. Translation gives CASSLGVMNTEAFF.

DNA of the CDR3: TGTGCCAGCAGCCAAGGGAGAGCGGGGGGGCGCATGACAGATACGCAGTATTTT. This codes for CASSQGRAGGRMTDTQYF. The chain combines TRBV14 with TRBJ2-3; 10 bases line up with TRBD2. The CDR3 has 18 residues. V lost 1 base to trimming and J lost 3 bases; unmatched junction nucleotides: 10. CDR1 and CDR2 (germline): SGHDN, FVKESK.

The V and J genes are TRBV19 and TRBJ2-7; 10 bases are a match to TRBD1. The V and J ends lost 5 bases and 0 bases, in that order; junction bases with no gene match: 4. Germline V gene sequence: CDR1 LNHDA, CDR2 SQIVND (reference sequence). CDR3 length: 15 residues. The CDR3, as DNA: TGTGCCAGTAGTTGGAGGACAGGGGGCTCCTACGAGCAGTACTTC. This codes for CASSWRTGGSYEQYF.

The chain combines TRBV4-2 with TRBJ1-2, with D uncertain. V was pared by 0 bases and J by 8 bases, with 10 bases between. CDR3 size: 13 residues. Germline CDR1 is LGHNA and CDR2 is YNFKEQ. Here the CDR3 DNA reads TGTGCCAGCAGCCAAGAGGACGTTGGGGGCTACACCTTC. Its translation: CASSQEDVGGYTF.

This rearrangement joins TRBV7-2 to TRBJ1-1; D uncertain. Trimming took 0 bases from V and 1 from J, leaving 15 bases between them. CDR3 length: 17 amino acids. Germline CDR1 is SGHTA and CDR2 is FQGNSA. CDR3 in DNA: TGTGCCAGCAGCTTAGCGCCGGGTTTTGGCAGGAACACTGAAGCTTTCTTT. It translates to CASSLAPGFGRNTEAFF.

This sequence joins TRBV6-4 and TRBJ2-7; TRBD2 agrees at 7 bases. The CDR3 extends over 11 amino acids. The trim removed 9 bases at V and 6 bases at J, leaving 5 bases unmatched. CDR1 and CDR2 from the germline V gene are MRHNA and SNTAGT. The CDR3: CARPGLREQYF. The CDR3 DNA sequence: TGTGCCAGACCGGGACTACGCGAGCAGTACTTC.

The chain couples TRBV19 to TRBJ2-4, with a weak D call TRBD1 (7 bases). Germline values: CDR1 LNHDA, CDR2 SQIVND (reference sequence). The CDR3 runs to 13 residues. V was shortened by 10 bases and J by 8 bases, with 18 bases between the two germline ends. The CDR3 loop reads CATKWQGEDIQYF. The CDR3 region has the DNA TGTGCCACCAAGTGGCAGGGGGAGGACATTCAGTACTTC.

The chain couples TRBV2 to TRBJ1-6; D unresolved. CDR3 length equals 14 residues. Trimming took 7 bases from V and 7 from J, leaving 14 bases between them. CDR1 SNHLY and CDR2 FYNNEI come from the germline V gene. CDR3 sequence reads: CASTVRESNSPLHF. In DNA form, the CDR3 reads TGTGCCAGCACCGTCCGGGAATCAAATTCACCCCTCCACTTT.

In DNA, the CDR3 is TGTGCCAGCAGCCTAGGATTTGGCAGGGGGGCAGGTTTCACTGAAGCTTTCTTT. Its translation: CASSLGFGRGAGFTEAFF. This rearrangement joins TRBV5-6 to TRBJ1-1, with TRBD1 matching over 7 bases. J lost 4 bases, V lost 4 bases, and 19 bases had no gene match. Germline V gene sequence: CDR1 SGHDT, CDR2 YYEEEE. The CDR3 length is 18 residues.